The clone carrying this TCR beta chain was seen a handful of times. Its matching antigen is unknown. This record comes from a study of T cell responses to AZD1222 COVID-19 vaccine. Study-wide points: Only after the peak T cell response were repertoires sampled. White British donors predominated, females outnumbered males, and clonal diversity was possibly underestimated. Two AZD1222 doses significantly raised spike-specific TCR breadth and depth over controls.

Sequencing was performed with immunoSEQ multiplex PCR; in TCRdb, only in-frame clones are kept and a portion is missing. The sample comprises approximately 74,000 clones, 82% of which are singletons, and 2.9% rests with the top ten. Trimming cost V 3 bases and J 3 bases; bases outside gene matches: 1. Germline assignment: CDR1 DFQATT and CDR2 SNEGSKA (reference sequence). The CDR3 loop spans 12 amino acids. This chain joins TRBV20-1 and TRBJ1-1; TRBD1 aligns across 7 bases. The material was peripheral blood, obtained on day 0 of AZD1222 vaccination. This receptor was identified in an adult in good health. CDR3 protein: CSASTGDTEAFF. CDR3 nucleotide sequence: TGCAGTGCTAGTACAGGGGACACTGAAGCTTTCTTT.